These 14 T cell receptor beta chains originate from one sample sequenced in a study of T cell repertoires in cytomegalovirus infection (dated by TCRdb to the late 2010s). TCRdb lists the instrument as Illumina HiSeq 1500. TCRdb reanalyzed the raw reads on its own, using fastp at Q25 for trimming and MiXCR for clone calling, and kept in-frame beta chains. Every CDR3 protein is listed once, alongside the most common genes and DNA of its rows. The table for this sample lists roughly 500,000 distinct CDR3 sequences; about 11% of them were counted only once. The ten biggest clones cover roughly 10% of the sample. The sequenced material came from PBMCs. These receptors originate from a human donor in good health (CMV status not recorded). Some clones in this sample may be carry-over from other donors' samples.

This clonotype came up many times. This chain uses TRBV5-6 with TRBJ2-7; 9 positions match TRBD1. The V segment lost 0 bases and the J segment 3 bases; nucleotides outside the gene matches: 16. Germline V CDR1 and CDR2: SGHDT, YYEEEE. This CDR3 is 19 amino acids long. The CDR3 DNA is TGTGCCAGCAGCTTGGTCTGGGACAGGGTGTATGCACTCGACTACGAGCAGTACTTC. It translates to CASSLVWDRVYALDYEQYF.

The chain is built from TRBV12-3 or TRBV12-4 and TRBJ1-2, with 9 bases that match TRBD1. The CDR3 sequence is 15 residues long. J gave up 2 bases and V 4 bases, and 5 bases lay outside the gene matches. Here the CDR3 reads CASSSTGTGNYGYTF. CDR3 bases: TGTGCCAGCAGTTCCACCGGGACAGGGAACTATGGCTACACCTTC.

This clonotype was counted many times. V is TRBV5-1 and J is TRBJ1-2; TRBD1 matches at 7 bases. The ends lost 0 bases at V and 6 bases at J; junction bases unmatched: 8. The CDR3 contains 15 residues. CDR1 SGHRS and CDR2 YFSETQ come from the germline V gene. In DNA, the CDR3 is TGCGCCAGCAGCTTGGTGGGGACAGACTCTAATGGCTACACCTTC. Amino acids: CASSLVGTDSNGYTF.

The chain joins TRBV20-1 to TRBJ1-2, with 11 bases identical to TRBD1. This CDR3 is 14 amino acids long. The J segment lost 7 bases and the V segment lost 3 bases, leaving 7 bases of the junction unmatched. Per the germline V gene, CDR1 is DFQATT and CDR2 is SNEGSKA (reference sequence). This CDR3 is CSASGQGALSGYTF. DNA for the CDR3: TGCAGTGCTAGTGGACAGGGGGCCCTATCTGGCTACACCTTC.

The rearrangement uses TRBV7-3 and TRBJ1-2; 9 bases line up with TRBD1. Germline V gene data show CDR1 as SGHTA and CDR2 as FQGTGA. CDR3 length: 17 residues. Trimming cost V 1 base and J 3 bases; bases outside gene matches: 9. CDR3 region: CASSLNPRDREDYGYTF. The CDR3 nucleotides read TGTGCCAGCAGCTTAAACCCCCGGGACAGGGAGGACTATGGCTACACCTTC.

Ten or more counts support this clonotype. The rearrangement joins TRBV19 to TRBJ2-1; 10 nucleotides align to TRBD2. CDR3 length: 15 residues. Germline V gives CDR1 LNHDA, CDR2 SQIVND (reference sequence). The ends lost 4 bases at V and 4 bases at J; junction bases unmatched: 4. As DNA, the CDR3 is TGTGCCAGTAGTACGACTAGCGGGTCATACAATGAGCAGTTCTTC. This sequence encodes CASSTTSGSYNEQFF.

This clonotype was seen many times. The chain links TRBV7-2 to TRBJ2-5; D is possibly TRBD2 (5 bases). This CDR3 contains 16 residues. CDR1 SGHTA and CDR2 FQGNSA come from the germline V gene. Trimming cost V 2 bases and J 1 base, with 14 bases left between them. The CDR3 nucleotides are TGTGCCAGCAGCTTACAAGGAGGCGGCCTCCAAGAGACCCAGTACTTC. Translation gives CASSLQGGGLQETQYF.

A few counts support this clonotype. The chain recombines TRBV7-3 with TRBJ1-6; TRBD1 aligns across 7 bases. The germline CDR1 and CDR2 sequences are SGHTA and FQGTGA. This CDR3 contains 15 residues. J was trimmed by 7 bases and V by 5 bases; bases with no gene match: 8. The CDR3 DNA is TGTGCCAGCAGCGTTGGGACAGTAGAGAATTCACCCCTCCACTTT. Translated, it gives CASSVGTVENSPLHF.

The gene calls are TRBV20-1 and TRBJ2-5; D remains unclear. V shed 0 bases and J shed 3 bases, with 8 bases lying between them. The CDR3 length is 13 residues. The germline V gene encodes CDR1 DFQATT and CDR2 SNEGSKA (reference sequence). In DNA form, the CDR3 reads TGCAGTGCTAGAGATCTCCAAGAAGAGACCCAGTACTTC. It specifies CSARDLQEETQYF.

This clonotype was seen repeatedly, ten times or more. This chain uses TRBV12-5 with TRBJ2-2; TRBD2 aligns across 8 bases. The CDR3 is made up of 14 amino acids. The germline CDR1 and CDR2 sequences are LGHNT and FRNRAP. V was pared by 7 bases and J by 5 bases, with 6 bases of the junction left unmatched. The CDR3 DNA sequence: TGTGCTAGTGACGGGGGGGCCCTGACCGGGGAGCTGTTTTTT. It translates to CASDGGALTGELFF.

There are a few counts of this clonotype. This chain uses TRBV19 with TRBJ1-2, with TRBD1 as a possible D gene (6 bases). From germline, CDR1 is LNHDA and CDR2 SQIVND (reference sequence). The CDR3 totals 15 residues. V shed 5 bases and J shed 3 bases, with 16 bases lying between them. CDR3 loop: CASSPRQERYYGYTF. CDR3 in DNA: TGTGCCAGTAGTCCACGACAGGAACGGTACTATGGCTACACCTTC.

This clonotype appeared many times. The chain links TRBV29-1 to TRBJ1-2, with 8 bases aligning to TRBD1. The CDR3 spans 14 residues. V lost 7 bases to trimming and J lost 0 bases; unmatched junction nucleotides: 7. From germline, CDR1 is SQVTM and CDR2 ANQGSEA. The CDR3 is CSADRGDPNYGYTF. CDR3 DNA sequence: TGCAGCGCCGACAGGGGAGATCCTAACTATGGCTACACCTTC. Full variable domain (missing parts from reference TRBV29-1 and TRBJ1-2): SAVISQKPSRDICQRGTSLTIQCQVDSQVTMMFWYRQQPGQSLTLIATANQGSEATYESGFVIDKFPISRPNLTFSTLTVSNMSPEDSSIYLCSADRGDPNYGYTFGSGTRLTVV.

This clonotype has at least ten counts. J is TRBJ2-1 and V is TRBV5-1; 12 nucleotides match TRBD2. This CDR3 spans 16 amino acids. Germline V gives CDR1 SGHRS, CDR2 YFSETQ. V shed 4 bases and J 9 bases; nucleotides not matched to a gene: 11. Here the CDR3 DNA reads TGCGCCAGCAGCCGCCCTAGCGGGAGGGCAGTCACTGAGCAGTTCTTC. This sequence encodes CASSRPSGRAVTEQFF. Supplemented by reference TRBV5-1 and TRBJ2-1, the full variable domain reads KAGVTQTPRYLIKTRGQQVTLSCSPISGHRSVSWYQQTPGQGLQFLFEYFSETQRNKGNFPGRFSGRQFSNSRSEMNVSTLELGDSALYLCASSRPSGRAVTEQFFGPGTRLTVL.

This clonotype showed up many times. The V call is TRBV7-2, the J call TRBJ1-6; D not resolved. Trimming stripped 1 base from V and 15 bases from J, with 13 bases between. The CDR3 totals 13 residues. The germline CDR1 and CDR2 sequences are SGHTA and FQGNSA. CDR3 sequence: CASSLVDPGDLHF. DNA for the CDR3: TGTGCCAGCAGCTTAGTGGACCCGGGAGACCTCCACTTT.